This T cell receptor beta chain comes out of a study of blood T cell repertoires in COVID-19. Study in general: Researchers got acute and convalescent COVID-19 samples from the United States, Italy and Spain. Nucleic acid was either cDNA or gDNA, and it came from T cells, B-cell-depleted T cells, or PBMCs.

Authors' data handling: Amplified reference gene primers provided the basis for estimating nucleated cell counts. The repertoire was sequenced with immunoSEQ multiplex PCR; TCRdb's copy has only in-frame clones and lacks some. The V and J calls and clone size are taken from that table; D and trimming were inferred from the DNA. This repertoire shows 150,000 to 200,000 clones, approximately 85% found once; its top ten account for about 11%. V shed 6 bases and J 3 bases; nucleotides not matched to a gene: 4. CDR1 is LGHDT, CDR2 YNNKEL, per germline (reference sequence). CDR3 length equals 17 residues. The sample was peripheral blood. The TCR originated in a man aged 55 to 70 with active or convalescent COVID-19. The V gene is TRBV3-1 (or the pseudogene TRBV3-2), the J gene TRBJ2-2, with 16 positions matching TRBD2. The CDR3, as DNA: TGTGCCAGCAGTCTGGGACTAGCGGGAGGGCACACCGGGGAGCTGTTTTTT. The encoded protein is CASSLGLAGGHTGELFF.